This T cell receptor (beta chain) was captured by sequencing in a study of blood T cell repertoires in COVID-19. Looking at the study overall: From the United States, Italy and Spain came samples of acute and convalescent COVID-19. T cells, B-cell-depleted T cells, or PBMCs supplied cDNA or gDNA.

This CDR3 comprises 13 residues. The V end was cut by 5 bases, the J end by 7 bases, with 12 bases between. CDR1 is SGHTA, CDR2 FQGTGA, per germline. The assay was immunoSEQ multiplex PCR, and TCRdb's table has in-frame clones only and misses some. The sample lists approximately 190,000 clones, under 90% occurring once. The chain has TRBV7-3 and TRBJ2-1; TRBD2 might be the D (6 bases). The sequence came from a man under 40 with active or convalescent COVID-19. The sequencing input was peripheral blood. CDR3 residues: CASSLSGGNEQFF. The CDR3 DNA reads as TGTGCCAGCAGCCTTAGCGGTGGAAATGAGCAGTTCTTC.